The rows below give T cell receptor beta chains drawn from one sample of a study of blood T cell repertoires in COVID-19. Produced via immunoSEQ multiplex PCR; TCRdb's table is partial and in-frame only. The top ten clones hold 2% to 2.5% of a sample with 100,000 to 130,000 clones, about nine tenths of them seen once. The sequenced material came from peripheral blood. The source is a human donor in a cohort sampled during active COVID-19. CDR3s include the opening cysteine and the closing phenylalanine or tryptophan. D genes are given only for firm matches. Some rows have no size entry. The others give once, few or many, or a class for an expanded clone.

d_call | clone_size | j_call | v_call | cdr3_aa | cdr3_nt
TRBD1 | . | TRBJ2-1 | TRBV4-1 | CASSQRQGSNNEQFF | TGCGCCAGCAGCCAAAGACAGGGGAGCAACAATGAGCAGTTCTTC
TRBD2 | once | TRBJ2-5 | TRBV5-1 | CASSVGTSTQETQYF | TGCGCCAGCAGCGTGGGGACTAGCACGCAAGAGACCCAGTACTTC
. | . | TRBJ2-7 | TRBV18 | CASSLPEEGDYEQYF | TGTGCCAGCTCCCTTCCCGAGGAGGGTGACTACGAGCAGTACTTC
TRBD1 | . | TRBJ2-3 | TRBV24-1 | CATSEAGTGGKDTQYF | TGTGCCACCAGTGAGGCCGGGACAGGGGGAAAAGATACGCAGTATTTT
. | once | TRBJ2-3 | TRBV4-1 | CASSQPSRGRDTDTQYF | TGCGCCAGCAGCCAACCCTCGAGGGGGCGGGACACAGATACGCAGTATTTT
TRBD1 | few | TRBJ1-5 | TRBV6-5 | CASSSQGAFQPQHF | TGTGCCAGCAGTTCGCAGGGGGCCTTTCAGCCCCAGCATTTT
TRBD2 | few | TRBJ2-1 | TRBV5-1 | CASRAGLADNEQFF | TGCGCCAGCCGAGCGGGACTAGCGGACAATGAGCAGTTCTTC
. | . | TRBJ1-3 | TRBV5-1 | CASSSGESGNTIYF | TGCGCCAGCAGTTCTGGGGAGTCTGGAAACACCATATATTTT
TRBD2 | . | TRBJ2-3 | TRBV4-1 | CASSQDRLAGEDTQYF | TGCGCCAGCAGCCAAGATCGGCTAGCGGGGGAAGATACGCAGTATTTT
TRBD2 | . | TRBJ2-7 | TRBV27 | CASSPSGPSSYEQYF | TGTGCCAGCAGTCCTAGCGGGCCTAGCTCCTACGAGCAGTACTTC
. | . | TRBJ2-5 | TRBV27 | CASSLWGQQETQYF | TGTGCCAGCAGTTTATGGGGGCAGCAAGAGACCCAGTACTTC
. | . | TRBJ2-1 | TRBV28 | CASSLVQARNEQFF | TGTGCCAGCAGTTTAGTACAGGCCCGTAATGAGCAGTTCTTC
. | . | TRBJ1-1 | TRBV4-1 | CASSQEVETEAFF | TGCGCCAGCAGCCAAGAAGTGGAGACTGAAGCTTTCTTT
. | . | TRBJ1-5 | TRBV30 | CAWSPNSNQPQHF | TGTGCCTGGAGCCCTAATAGCAATCAGCCCCAGCATTTT
. | . | TRBJ2-7 | TRBV6-5 | CASIHFRVGSYEQYF | TGTGCCAGCATCCACTTCAGGGTTGGGTCCTACGAGCAGTACTTC
. | . | TRBJ1-1 | TRBV20-1 | CRARGNTEAFF | TGCAGAGCCAGGGGGAACACTGAAGCTTTCTTT
. | . | TRBJ2-5 | TRBV19 | CASSFADRETQYF | TGTGCCAGTAGTTTTGCGGACAGAGAGACCCAGTACTTC
TRBD2 | . | TRBJ2-7 | TRBV19 | CASKVSGTAYEQYF | TGTGCCAGTAAGGTTAGCGGGACCGCCTACGAGCAGTACTTC
TRBD1 | . | TRBJ2-7 | TRBV13 | CASSLRDRGYEQYF | TGTGCCAGCAGCCTCCGGGACAGGGGATACGAGCAGTACTTC
TRBD2 | . | TRBJ2-1 | TRBV3-1/TRBV3-2 | CASSQDRREGLFDDEQFF | TGTGCCAGCAGCCAAGATCGGCGGGAGGGCCTGTTTGATGATGAGCAGTTCTTC
. | few | TRBJ2-3 | TRBV4-2 | CASSPLELPRTDTQYF | TGTGCCAGCAGCCCGCTTGAACTCCCTAGGACAGATACGCAGTATTTT
TRBD1 | once | TRBJ1-4 | TRBV6-5 | CASSYEAGGSEKLFF | TGTGCCAGCAGTTACGAGGCAGGGGGGAGTGAAAAACTGTTTTTT
. | . | TRBJ1-2 | TRBV6-4 | CASSDPGLGYTF | TGTGCCAGCAGTGACCCAGGGCTGGGCTACACCTTC
. | . | TRBJ2-2 | TRBV7-9 | CASSPPSAGAGTGELFF | TGTGCCAGCAGCCCTCCTTCCGCGGGTGCCGGGACCGGGGAGCTGTTTTTT
TRBD1 | . | TRBJ1-2 | TRBV7-8 | CASSRAGTGYGYTF | TGTGCCAGCAGCCGGGCCGGGACAGGCTATGGCTACACCTTC
. | . | TRBJ1-5 | TRBV5-1 | CASSSQGGQPQHF | TGCGCCAGCAGCTCCCAGGGAGGTCAGCCCCAGCATTTT
. | . | TRBJ2-1 | TRBV19 | CASFEGQEQFF | TGTGCCAGTTTTGAGGGCCAGGAGCAGTTCTTC
TRBD1 | . | TRBJ2-7 | TRBV5-8 | CASSLEPTGPYEQYF | TGTGCCAGCAGCTTGGAGCCGACAGGGCCCTACGAGCAGTACTTC
TRBD1 | once | TRBJ1-1 | TRBV2 | CASSRTGVNTEAFF | TGTGCCAGCAGTCGGACAGGGGTGAACACTGAAGCTTTCTTT
TRBD1 | . | TRBJ2-7 | TRBV11-2 | CASSLGGTGQGSYEQYF | TGTGCCAGCAGCTTGGGGGGGACGGGACAGGGGTCCTACGAGCAGTACTTC
. | . | TRBJ2-7 | TRBV29-1 | CSVRTDSYEQYF | TGCAGCGTGAGGACAGACTCCTACGAGCAGTACTTC
. | . | TRBJ1-4 | TRBV14 | CASSQEGVGRHEKLFF | TGTGCCAGCAGCCAAGAAGGCGTGGGGAGGCACGAAAAACTGTTTTTT
TRBD1 | . | TRBJ1-5 | TRBV24-1 | CATSEQGANNQPQHF | TGTGCCACCAGTGAGCAGGGGGCCAACAATCAGCCCCAGCATTTT
TRBD1 | . | TRBJ1-4 | TRBV18 | CASSRRQGVGSATNEKLFF | TGTGCCAGCTCACGAAGACAGGGGGTTGGTTCTGCAACTAATGAAAAACTGTTTTTT
TRBD1 | once | TRBJ1-5 | TRBV27 | CASRAGQVGNQPQHF | TGTGCCAGCAGAGCCGGACAGGTAGGGAATCAGCCCCAGCATTTT
. | . | TRBJ2-7 | TRBV10-2 | CASSPAGTYEQYF | TGCGCCAGCAGCCCCGCGGGTACCTACGAGCAGTACTTC
TRBD2 | . | TRBJ2-3 | TRBV7-8 | CASSGWGGFDTQYF | TGTGCCAGCAGCGGCTGGGGGGGATTCGATACGCAGTATTTT
. | . | TRBJ1-2 | TRBV3-1/TRBV3-2 | CASSPGQMGYGYTF | TGTGCCAGCAGCCCCGGACAGATGGGCTATGGCTACACCTTC
TRBD2 | . | TRBJ2-5 | TRBV7-6 | CASSFTLTRGETQYF | TGTGCCAGCAGCTTTACCCTGACGCGGGGGGAGACCCAGTACTTC
TRBD2 | . | TRBJ2-3 | TRBV27 | CASNLAGPTDTQYF | TGTGCCAGCAATCTAGCGGGGCCCACAGATACGCAGTATTTT
. | . | TRBJ1-6 | TRBV19 | CAQPEPQVHNSPLHF | TGTGCCCAGCCCGAGCCTCAGGTTCATAATTCACCCCTCCACTTT
. | . | TRBJ2-1 | TRBV5-1 | CVSSLHNEQFF | TGCGTCAGCAGTCTCCACAATGAGCAGTTCTTC
TRBD2 | once | TRBJ2-3 | TRBV27 | CASSSSLGRGGTDTQYF | TGTGCCAGCAGTTCGTCGTTGGGGCGGGGGGGCACAGATACGCAGTATTTT
. | . | TRBJ2-2 | TRBV11-2 | CASSLAWTGELFF | TGTGCCAGCAGCTTGGCCTGGACCGGGGAGCTGTTTTTT
TRBD1 | once | TRBJ2-7 | TRBV6-5 | CASSPPGQGSYEQYF | TGTGCCAGCAGTCCCCCGGGACAGGGATCCTACGAGCAGTACTTC
. | . | TRBJ2-2 | TRBV11-1 | CASSFGPESSGELFF | TGTGCCAGCAGCTTTGGTCCCGAGTCTTCCGGGGAGCTGTTTTTT
. | . | TRBJ1-3 | TRBV5-1 | CASSLGLLSSGNTIYF | TGCGCCAGCAGCTTGGGCTTACTGAGCTCTGGAAACACCATATATTTT
. | . | TRBJ1-2 | TRBV28 | CASSFETFPANYGYTF | TGTGCCAGCAGTTTCGAGACTTTCCCAGCTAACTATGGCTACACCTTC
. | . | TRBJ2-4 | TRBV5-1 | CASSLDKNIQYF | TGCGCCAGCAGCTTGGACAAGAACATTCAGTACTTC
TRBD1 | . | TRBJ1-1 | TRBV7-2 | CASSRWTGNTEAFF | TGTGCCAGCAGCCGCTGGACAGGGAACACTGAAGCTTTCTTT
TRBD1 | . | TRBJ2-5 | TRBV5-5 | CASNEWATGMVETQYF | TGTGCCAGCAACGAATGGGCGACAGGGATGGTAGAGACCCAGTACTTC
. | . | TRBJ1-4 | TRBV7-9 | CASSSWGVPNNEKLFF | TGTGCCAGCAGCTCTTGGGGAGTTCCGAACAATGAAAAACTGTTTTTT
TRBD1 | . | TRBJ1-5 | TRBV6-5 | CASRGDRPRQPQHF | TGTGCCAGCAGGGGGGACAGACCGCGACAGCCCCAGCATTTT
TRBD1 | . | TRBJ1-6 | TRBV28 | CASSWTGGAGSPLHF | TGTGCCAGCAGTTGGACAGGGGGCGCAGGGTCACCCCTCCACTTT
TRBD2 | once | TRBJ2-5 | TRBV3-1/TRBV3-2 | CASSQDWREGQETQYF | TGTGCCAGCAGCCAAGATTGGCGGGAGGGCCAGGAGACCCAGTACTTC
TRBD2 | . | TRBJ2-7 | TRBV6-2/TRBV6-3 | CASSFPTSGVHSYEQYF | TGTGCCAGCAGTTTCCCGACTAGCGGGGTACACTCCTACGAGCAGTACTTC
TRBD1 | . | TRBJ1-3 | TRBV7-3 | CASSLTRSGTGDGNTIYF | TGTGCCAGCAGCTTAACACGATCCGGGACAGGGGATGGAAACACCATATATTTT